This T cell receptor (beta chain) came from a study of CD8 T cells in ankylosing spondylitis (dated 2017 in TCRdb). With regard to the full study: To find TCR variants linked to disease, the study profiled T cell receptor beta repertoires in ankylosing spondylitis patients and healthy donors. Peripheral blood was sampled, and synovial fluid was also collected from ankylosing spondylitis patients. In total, the full study cohort was made up of 85 to 140 healthy donors and some 26 ankylosing spondylitis patients.

The germline V gene encodes CDR1 DFQATT and CDR2 SNEGSKA (reference sequence). V loses 4 bases, J loses 6 bases, and the germline ends lie 16 bases apart. Its CDR3 holds 14 amino acids, cysteine through phenylalanine. Only the CDR3 DNA is retained, 42 bases long and in frame from the first base. Broad study findings and their caveats: A TCR beta motif of about 8 highly homologous amino acid variants appeared characteristic of blood from ankylosing spondylitis patients. The disease-linked clones were reported as significantly enriched in matched synovial fluid samples from ankylosing spondylitis patients. Some of the motif variants had been reported before in the synovial fluid and blood of reactive arthritis patients, a finding that suggests common disease-initiation mechanisms. In peripheral blood, the disease-linked clones were found at relatively low frequencies and had a CD8+ phenotype.

TCRdb records Illumina HiSeq 2500 as the sequencer. Quantitative 5'-RACE with molecular barcodes was the method used to prepare the TCR beta libraries. Per the original workflow: A new computational method based on a probabilistic model of VDJ rearrangement was used to identify disease-linked TCR variants. TCRdb trimmed the raw reads at Q25, called clones with MiXCR and kept productive beta chains. All rows with the same CDR3 protein become a single entry with the most common DNA and genes. Here the V and J calls rest on TCRdb's processing, not on the authors' analysis. This sample gives 340,000 or so distinct CDR3 sequences in total; about 14% of them show up just once. The top ten clones comprise about 1% of the sample. This clonotype has a handful of counts. No cognate antigen has been identified for it. Base qualities are not provided; no much larger clone lies one nucleotide away.

The chain is made from TRBV20-1 and TRBJ2-1; no D gene can be assigned with confidence. The sample taken for sequencing was blood, either unsorted or a sorted T cell fraction (not recorded which). This TCR came from a male donor with ankylosing spondylitis or in good health (not recorded which). The DNA sequence reads TGCAGTGCTACGACTGAACTTCGGAGCAATGAGCAGTTCTTC. The translation is CSATTELRSNEQFF.